The T cell receptor beta chain under discussion was sequenced for a study of T cells in Graves' hyperthyroidism and ophthalmopathy. Amplification of TCR beta CDR3 regions was performed using RNA transcripts as template. The primer set for the first-round RT-PCR of the TCR CDR3 was HTBI. TCRdb fed the multiplex PCR reads into MiXCR, producing one record per CDR3 protein. This sample has 620,000 or so distinct CDR3 sequences, with around 15% found just once. The CDR3 spans 14 residues. V lost 5 bases to trimming and J lost 10 bases; unmatched junction nucleotides: 12. CDR1 and CDR2 (germline): DFQATT, SNEGSKA (reference sequence). With regard to this clonotype: This could be a read error, since a much larger clone is one nucleotide away.

Input material: blood. The chain recombines TRBV20-1 with TRBJ2-1; 9 bases fit TRBD2. The sequence derives from a woman aged 50 to 65 with Graves' ophthalmopathy. The chain's CDR3 is CSAARTSDLVEQFF. In DNA, the CDR3 is TGCAGTGCTGCCCGGACTAGCGATTTGGTGGAGCAGTTCTTC.